These 26 T cell receptor beta chains were sequenced from one sample in a study of blood T cells in healthy people across ages. Together with a sample-barcoded 5' primer, a J-beta primer mix was included in a second PCR lasting roughly 7 to 11 cycles. MiXCR, applied by TCRdb to the 5' RACE reads, yields one record per CDR3 protein. The table records around 500,000 distinct CDR3 sequences, 27% of them present only once. These data were likewise used in another study, on T cells of mothers and their children.

Specimen: blood. These TCRs come from a boy younger than 10 in good health.

About this clonotype itself: At one boundary the junction diverges from the germline segment, which might be a read error. V and J are TRBV29-1 and TRBJ2-1, with TRBD2 as a possible D gene (5 bases). The CDR3 is 12 residues long. Germline V CDR1 and CDR2: SQVTM, ANQGSEA. The CDR3 reads CSVEAERNEQFF. The CDR3 DNA reads TGCAGCGTCGAAGCGGAGCGGAATGAGCAGTTCTTC.

This clonotype was seen a handful of times. The chain links TRBV11-2 to TRBJ2-5, with 7 bases identical to TRBD2. The tail of the sequence fits TRBJ2-1 better, so the J call may be wrong. The CDR3 runs to 17 residues. Germline lookup yields CDR1 SGHAT and CDR2 FQNNGV. The CDR3 bases are TGTGCCAGCAGCCCCGGGGGGAGAAGCCGGGCTAGCGGTGAGCAGTTCTTC. This encodes CASSPGGRSRASGEQFF.

This clonotype was observed a handful of times. This chain links TRBV6-6 with TRBJ1-4; D may be TRBD1 (6 bases). The CDR3 length is 15 residues. The germline V gene encodes CDR1 MNHNY and CDR2 SVGAGI (reference sequence). With 6 bases removed from V and 3 bases from J, the gap between germline ends came to 14 bases. The CDR3 loop reads CASSQDSTPNEKLFF. Written as DNA, the CDR3 is TGTGCCAGCAGCCAGGACAGCACACCTAATGAAAAACTGTTTTTT.

The chain has TRBV20-1 and TRBJ2-5; tentatively, D is TRBD2 (7 bases). This CDR3 region has 13 residues. Trimming pared 3 bases from V and 5 bases from J, leaving 13 bases between. The V gene's germline CDR1 is DFQATT and CDR2 SNEGSKA (reference sequence). DNA for the CDR3: TGCAGTGCTAGCGGGGGGCCCAGGGAGACCCAGTACTTC. This codes for CSASGGPRETQYF.

The chain is built from TRBV3-1 and TRBJ2-3; D unresolved. The germline V gene encodes CDR1 LGHDT and CDR2 YNNKEL (reference sequence). This CDR3 has 16 residues. Trimming cost V 1 base and J 0 bases, with 11 bases left between them. The CDR3 region is CASSQGLPFSTDTQYF. The CDR3 DNA reads as TGTGCCAGCAGCCAAGGACTCCCTTTTAGCACAGATACGCAGTATTTT.

This clonotype was seen more than once but under ten times. The rearrangement joins TRBV9 to TRBJ2-7; 9 nucleotides agree with TRBD1. Germline V gene data show CDR1 as SGDLS and CDR2 as YYNGEE. The CDR3 extends over 17 amino acids. J was trimmed by 4 bases and V by 0 bases; bases with no gene match: 11. This CDR3 reads CASSVEAVGQGQYEQYF. The CDR3 DNA reads as TGTGCCAGCAGCGTAGAGGCCGTGGGACAGGGTCAATACGAGCAGTACTTC.

This clonotype was counted a few times. V and J are TRBV7-8 and TRBJ1-4, with D perhaps matching TRBD1 (5 bases). Germline V gives CDR1 SGHVS, CDR2 FQNEAQ. V was clipped by 3 bases and J by 14 bases, with 25 bases between them. The CDR3 length is 16 residues. The CDR3, as DNA: TGTGCCAGCAGCTTCCTAGGGCGCAGGGAGAAGAAGTTGCTGTTTTTT. Translating gives CASSFLGRREKKLLFF.

This clonotype occurred a few times. The V call is TRBV7-2, the J call TRBJ2-5; 9 nucleotides match TRBD1. Unmatched junction bases numbered 4, after V lost 3 bases and J lost 2 bases. The CDR3 is 15 amino acids. Looked up from germline, CDR1 is SGHTA and CDR2 is FQGNSA. The DNA for the CDR3 is TGTGCCAGCAGCTTGACAGGGGGATTACAAGAGACCCAGTACTTC. It is translated as CASSLTGGLQETQYF.

This clonotype was detected a few times. A much larger clonotype is one base distant, so this may be a read error. The chain combines TRBV28 with TRBJ2-5; 9 nucleotides agree with TRBD2. The CDR3 extends over 16 amino acids. Germline V lookup: CDR1 MDHEN, CDR2 SYDVKM. V was pared by 3 bases and J by 5 bases, with 10 bases of the junction left unmatched. The CDR3 loop reads CASSLSSGVSRETQYF. CDR3 in DNA: TGTGCCAGCAGTTTGTCTAGCGGGGTATCACGGGAGACCCAGTACTTC.

This clonotype has a handful of counts. The rearrangement uses TRBV5-1 and TRBJ2-7, with a weak D call TRBD2 (6 bases). The V and J ends lost 4 bases and 2 bases respectively, with 10 bases between them. CDR1 SGHRS and CDR2 YFSETQ come from the germline V gene. This CDR3 contains 13 residues. CDR3: CASSVSGAYEQYF. The CDR3 DNA follows: TGCGCCAGCAGCGTTAGCGGTGCCTACGAGCAGTACTTC.

This clonotype was counted between two and nine times. At one end the junction does not follow the germline gene, possibly because of a read error. This sequence joins TRBV28 and TRBJ2-5; no definite D call. This CDR3 region has 11 residues. CDR1 is MDHEN, CDR2 SYDVKM, per germline. The CDR3 loop reads CASSLDSFQDF. CDR3 sequence (DNA): TGTGCCAGCAGTCTTGACTCTTTCCAAGACTTC.

The chain combines TRBV4-3 with TRBJ2-1; D is perhaps TRBD2 (6 bases). With 0 bases removed from V and 4 bases from J, the gap between germline ends came to 13 bases. Germline V gene data show CDR1 as LGHNA and CDR2 as YSLEER. This CDR3 has 16 amino acids. In DNA form, the CDR3 reads TGCGCCAGCAGCCAAGAAGTGACTAGACTTTACAATGAGCAGTTCTTC. Amino acid sequence: CASSQEVTRLYNEQFF.

V usage is TRBV7-9 and J usage is TRBJ2-2, with D hard to call. V was clipped by 5 bases and J by 2 bases, with 9 bases between them. Per germline, CDR1 SEHNR and CDR2 FQNEAQ (reference sequence). The CDR3 covers 14 residues. The CDR3 protein is CASSHLFNTGELFF. The CDR3 DNA reads TGTGCCAGCAGCCACTTATTCAACACCGGGGAGCTGTTTTTT.

This clonotype came up a few times. A junction end diverges from the germline sequence, so it may reflect a read error. The chain links TRBV7-7 to TRBJ2-5; D may match TRBD1 or TRBD2 (5 bases each). Germline V gene sequence: CDR1 SSHAT, CDR2 FNYEAQ (reference sequence). The CDR3 sequence is 15 residues long. CDR3 protein: CASSTGRSFQETQYF. The CDR3 DNA sequence: TGTGCTAGCAGCACGGGACGCTCCTTCCAAGAGACCCAGTACTTC.

V gene TRBV12-3 or TRBV12-4 combines with J gene TRBJ2-2, with D perhaps assigned TRBD1 or TRBD2 (5 bases each). V lost 6 bases, J lost 0 bases, and 11 bases lay in between. This CDR3 has 15 amino acids. The CDR3 region is CASSHGTPNTGELFF. The CDR3 region has the DNA TGTGCCAGCAGCCATGGGACCCCGAACACCGGGGAGCTGTTTTTT.

This clonotype has just a few counts. The chain uses TRBV7-6 and TRBJ2-5, with a possible D match to TRBD2 (6 bases). Germline V gene lookup returns CDR1 SGHVS and CDR2 FNYEAQ. Between the trimmed V and J ends, which lost 4 bases and 5 bases, there was a span of 20 bases. This CDR3 has 16 amino acids. DNA of the CDR3: TGTGCCAGCAGCTCCCGGGGAGGAACGGTTGGGGAGACCCAGTACTTC. Protein: CASSSRGGTVGETQYF.

This clonotype was detected only a few times. V and J are TRBV29-1 and TRBJ2-2, with a possible D match to TRBD1 (6 bases). The CDR3 is 14 residues long. The V gene's germline CDR1 is SQVTM and CDR2 ANQGSEA. Trimming pared 3 bases from V and 1 base from J, leaving 9 bases between. CDR3 region: CSVEGALNTGELFF. The CDR3 DNA reads as TGCAGCGTTGAGGGGGCGTTGAACACCGGGGAGCTGTTTTTT.

This clonotype was seen at least ten times. The rearrangement links TRBV20-1 to TRBJ2-5, with 8 bases fitting TRBD2. The CDR3 has 14 amino acids. The V gene's germline CDR1 is DFQATT and CDR2 SNEGSKA (reference sequence). J gave up 5 bases and V 6 bases, and 11 bases lay outside the gene matches. This chain's CDR3 is CSAREGGRPETQYF. The CDR3, as DNA: TGCAGTGCCCGGGAGGGCGGGCGACCCGAGACCCAGTACTTC.

This rearrangement joins TRBV6-2 or TRBV6-3 to TRBJ2-4, with 8 bases lining up with TRBD2. The V gene end was trimmed by 0 bases and the J gene end by 5 bases; junction bases not matched to a gene: 6. The CDR3 is 16 amino acids. Germline CDR1 MNHEY, CDR2 SVGEGT. The DNA of the CDR3 is TGTGCCAGCAGTTACTCCAGCGGGAGCGCCCAAAACATTCAGTACTTC. It encodes CASSYSSGSAQNIQYF.

This clonotype showed up just a few times. This chain uses TRBV9 with TRBJ2-7; D possibly corresponds to TRBD2 (6 bases). The V end was cut by 0 bases, the J end by 0 bases, with 16 bases between. From germline, CDR1 is SGDLS and CDR2 YYNGEE. CDR3 length equals 17 residues. CDR3 region: CASSVGPTSFDSYEQYF. The CDR3 DNA follows: TGTGCCAGCAGCGTAGGCCCGACTAGTTTCGACTCCTACGAGCAGTACTTC.

The table lists this clonotype with a few counts. The gene calls are TRBV4-1 and TRBJ2-1, with D uncertain. Per germline, CDR1 MGHRA and CDR2 YSYEKL. CDR3 length equals 14 residues. Deletions cut 4 bases from V and 3 bases from J, with 10 bases between. CDR3 protein: CASSPIPLYNEQFF. Written as DNA, the CDR3 is TGCGCCAGCAGCCCCATTCCCCTCTACAATGAGCAGTTCTTC.

The V and J genes are TRBV10-2 and TRBJ1-2; D possibly corresponds to TRBD1 (5 bases). Germline CDR1 and CDR2: WSHSY and SAAADI. The CDR3 has 15 amino acids. V lost 4 bases to trimming and J lost 2 bases, with 14 bases between them. The DNA of the CDR3 is TGCGCCAGCAGTGGTACGGGGGACGGGAACTATGGCTACACCTTC. Protein: CASSGTGDGNYGYTF.

The rearrangement joins TRBV7-3 to TRBJ2-5, with D hard to call. Trimming removed 5 bases from V and 1 base from J, with 8 bases in between. This CDR3 is built from 13 residues. Germline V gene data show CDR1 as SGHTA and CDR2 as FQGTGA. CDR3 loop: CASSMQVQETQYF. The CDR3 region has the DNA TGTGCCAGCAGCATGCAGGTCCAAGAGACCCAGTACTTC.

This clonotype was observed a few times. The gene calls are TRBV12-3 or TRBV12-4 and TRBJ2-1; a possible D gene is TRBD2 (7 bases). Trimming removed 2 bases at V and 0 bases at J, with 17 bases between. This CDR3 has 18 amino acids. The CDR3 nucleotides read TGTGCCAGCAGTTTATGGGTGGGGGGGGGCCGCTCCTACAATGAGCAGTTCTTC. Its protein is CASSLWVGGGRSYNEQFF.

The chain combines TRBV21-1 with TRBJ2-7; the DNA was not used to check the table's D call, TRBD2. TRBV21-1 represents a pseudogene. The CDR3 loop spans 17 amino acids. The CDR3 bases are TGTGCCAGCAGCAATTCTCCCGCTAGCGCGCTAACGTGCGAGCAGTACTTC. This codes for CASSNSPASALTCEQYF.

The chain joins TRBV20-1 to TRBJ2-1, with 7 bases fitting TRBD2. Germline lookup yields CDR1 DFQATT and CDR2 SNEGSKA (reference sequence). Trimming cost V 6 bases and J 8 bases; bases outside gene matches: 10. The CDR3 sequence is 13 residues long. CDR3 coding DNA: TGCAGTGCGGCGGGGGAAGGGCACCATGAGCAGTTCTTC. Translating it yields CSAAGEGHHEQFF.